Presented here are 10 T cell receptor beta chains from one specimen sequenced in a study of blood T cell repertoires in COVID-19. The assay was immunoSEQ multiplex PCR, and TCRdb's table has in-frame clones only and misses some. The data show roughly 100,000 clones, 91% seen once. The sample consisted of peripheral blood. These TCRs come from a man aged 18 to 30 with acute or convalescent COVID-19.

This chain connects TRBV5-4 to TRBJ1-3; the D is unclear. Trimming shortened V by 4 bases and J by 0 bases, and 11 bases separated the two germline ends. Germline CDR1 is SGHNT and CDR2 is YYREEE (reference sequence). This CDR3 contains 15 residues. CDR3 region: CASSQSVPSGNTIYF. CDR3 DNA sequence: TGTGCCAGCAGCCAGAGCGTCCCCTCTGGAAACACCATATATTTT.

V usage is TRBV19 and J usage is TRBJ1-5; 7 bases are shared with TRBD1. CDR3 length: 15 amino acids. J was trimmed by 5 bases and V by 2 bases; bases with no gene match: 6. Per the germline V gene, CDR1 is LNHDA and CDR2 is SQIVND (reference sequence). In nucleotides, the CDR3 is TGTGCCAGTAGTATACGGGGCAGGGGGGATCAGCCCCAGCATTTT. Protein sequence: CASSIRGRGDQPQHF.

This clone was observed a handful of times. The junction differs from germline at one of its ends, possibly a read error. This chain links TRBV19 with TRBJ2-3; 8 nucleotides line up with TRBD2. Germline assignment: CDR1 LNHDA and CDR2 SQIVND (reference sequence). CDR3 length equals 14 residues. The CDR3 nucleotides are TGTGCCAGCAGTATCTCGCGGGGGGTAGATACGCAGTATTTT. Protein: CASSISRGVDTQYF.

J is TRBJ1-2 and V is TRBV4-1, with 7 bases identical to TRBD1. The CDR3 covers 18 residues. Germline CDR1 reads MGHRA; CDR2 reads YSYEKL. With 0 bases clipped from V and 0 bases from J, the junction kept 10 bases outside the gene matches. CDR3 in DNA: TGCGCCAGCAGCCAAGATGACAGGGACTTCATAGCTAACTATGGCTACACCTTC. It specifies CASSQDDRDFIANYGYTF.

The chain employs TRBV6-2 or TRBV6-3 and TRBJ2-7, with a weak D call TRBD1 (5 bases). Trimming left V 2 bases short and J 0 bases short, with 14 bases between. The germline V gene has CDR1 MNHEY and CDR2 SVGEGT. This CDR3 is built from 16 residues. Here the CDR3 reads CASSYHHGQFSYEQYF. The CDR3 nucleotides read TGTGCCAGCAGTTACCACCATGGACAATTCTCCTACGAGCAGTACTTC.

V gene TRBV7-9 combines with J gene TRBJ2-5; D is perhaps TRBD1 (6 bases). Trimming cost V 4 bases and J 0 bases, with 21 bases left between them. This CDR3 comprises 18 residues. Looked up from germline, CDR1 is SEHNR and CDR2 is FQNEAQ (reference sequence). This CDR3 reads CASSSDSGQKLYQETQYF. The CDR3 DNA is TGTGCCAGCAGCTCCGACAGCGGACAGAAACTGTACCAAGAGACCCAGTACTTC.

The chain is built from TRBV7-8 and TRBJ1-1; maybe TRBD1 (5 bases). CDR1 SGHVS and CDR2 FQNEAQ come from the germline V gene. V was shortened by 5 bases and J by 0 bases, with 13 bases between the two germline ends. There are 15 residues in the CDR3. CDR3 DNA sequence: TGTGCCAGCAGCCCGAAGGGACTCATGAACACTGAAGCTTTCTTT. This translates into CASSPKGLMNTEAFF.

The sample holds one count of this clone. The chain couples TRBV10-1 to TRBJ1-2, with TRBD1 matching over 8 bases. With 4 bases clipped from V and 4 bases from J, the junction kept 5 bases outside the gene matches. Germline V lookup: CDR1 WNHNN, CDR2 SYGVQD (reference sequence). The CDR3 runs 14 residues. CDR3 residues: CASSGDRGSYGYTF. The CDR3 DNA follows: TGCGCCAGCAGTGGAGACAGGGGAAGCTATGGCTACACCTTC.

The J gene is TRBJ1-1, the V gene TRBV18; TRBD1 matches at 7 bases. The germline CDR1 and CDR2 sequences are KGHSH and LQKENI. V trimming: 2 bases; J trimming: 5 bases; junction bases outside the gene matches: 5. There are 14 residues in the CDR3. Here the CDR3 reads CASSPDRVLTEAFF. Here the CDR3 DNA reads TGTGCCAGCTCACCAGACAGGGTTTTAACTGAAGCTTTCTTT. Looking up the rest from reference TRBV18 and TRBJ1-1 gives the full variable domain: NAGVMQNPRHLVRRRGQEARLRCSPMKGHSHVYWYRQLPEEGLKFMVYLQKENIIDESGMPKERFSAEFPKEGPSILRIQQVVRGDSAAYFCASSPDRVLTEAFFGQGTRLTVV.

This chain joins TRBV7-2 and TRBJ2-3; D remains ambiguous. Germline V gene data show CDR1 as SGHTA and CDR2 as FQGNSA. This CDR3 comprises 18 residues. Deletions cut 5 bases from V and 3 bases from J, with 24 bases between. This CDR3 is CASSLQVSGSHFTDTQYF. In DNA form, the CDR3 reads TGTGCCAGCAGCCTTCAGGTCTCCGGATCGCACTTTACAGATACGCAGTATTTT.